These 13 T cell receptor beta chains originate from one sample sequenced in a study of blood T cell repertoires in COVID-19. TCRdb's table, derived via immunoSEQ multiplex PCR, lists solely in-frame clones and lacks some. Here the sample spans 25,000 to 30,000 clones, 65% to 70% being singletons. The sample was peripheral blood. All receptors derive from a human donor in a cohort sampled during active COVID-19.

This clone was observed a single time. The gene calls are TRBV12-3 or TRBV12-4 and TRBJ1-2; D unclear. V lost 3 bases to trimming and J lost 8 bases, with 13 bases between them. This CDR3 has 13 residues. In DNA, the CDR3 is TGTGCCAGCAGTTTGGCCTCTCGAATCGGCTACACCTTC. It codes for CASSLASRIGYTF.

The chain joins TRBV28 to TRBJ1-6; D might be TRBD1 (5 bases). Trimming removed 8 bases from V and 10 bases from J, with 15 bases in between. CDR3 length: 13 amino acids. Germline V lookup: CDR1 MDHEN, CDR2 SYDVKM. CDR3 protein: CASDQGVGSPLHF. The CDR3 DNA reads TGTGCCAGCGATCAAGGGGTTGGGTCACCCCTCCACTTT.

This chain connects TRBV6-5 to TRBJ2-7; a weak D match, TRBD1 (6 bases). Trimming removed 6 bases at V and 3 bases at J, with 9 bases between. CDR3 length: 12 residues. Germline V gene lookup returns CDR1 MNHEY and CDR2 SVGAGI. The CDR3 DNA reads TGTGCCAGCAGCTCGACAGGCTACGAGCAGTACTTC. Translated, it gives CASSSTGYEQYF.

The chain has TRBV2 and TRBJ2-5; weak D call: TRBD1 (6 bases). The germline gives CDR1 SNHLY, CDR2 FYNNEI. This CDR3 region has 13 residues. V lost 3 bases and J 5 bases, leaving 10 bases between the germline ends. In DNA form, the CDR3 reads TGTGCCAGCAGTGATTGGGGGCGGGAGACCCAGTACTTC. Protein product: CASSDWGRETQYF.

This chain uses TRBV5-8 with TRBJ2-2; TRBD1 matches at 9 bases. The CDR3 extends over 15 amino acids. Unmatched junction bases numbered 5, after V lost 4 bases and J lost 4 bases. Germline CDR1 is SGHTS and CDR2 is YDEGEE. Here the CDR3 DNA reads TGTGCCAGCAGCCAGGGACAGGGATTCACCGGGGAGCTGTTTTTT. Amino acids: CASSQGQGFTGELFF.

This chain's CDR3 is CAWSSGQFNSPLHF. CDR3 DNA sequence: TGTGCCTGGAGCTCGGGACAGTTTAATTCACCCCTCCACTTT. The chain links TRBV30 to TRBJ1-6; the match to TRBD1 covers 7 bases. The CDR3 has 14 amino acids. CDR1 is GTSNPN, CDR2 SVGIG, per germline (reference sequence). V lost 3 bases to trimming and J lost 6 bases; unmatched junction nucleotides: 5.

The J gene is TRBJ2-5, the V gene TRBV27; no clear D gene. There are 13 residues in the CDR3. Looked up from germline, CDR1 is MNHEY and CDR2 is SMNVEV (reference sequence). The V end was cut by 5 bases, the J end by 0 bases, with 7 bases between. CDR3 protein: CASSLMYQETQYF. In DNA form, the CDR3 reads TGTGCCAGCAGTCTAATGTACCAAGAGACCCAGTACTTC.

This chain links TRBV7-8 with TRBJ2-6; 11 nucleotides align to TRBD2. Trimming at V came to 2 bases and at J to 3 bases, leaving 12 bases not matched to a gene. CDR1 SGHVS and CDR2 FQNEAQ come from the germline V gene. CDR3 length: 20 residues. The CDR3 sequence: CASSLMTMTSGKGGANVLTF. The CDR3 DNA sequence: TGTGCCAGCAGCTTAATGACTATGACTAGCGGGAAGGGTGGGGCCAACGTCCTGACTTTC.

The chain combines TRBV9 with TRBJ1-4, with 9 nucleotides matching TRBD1. The CDR3 is made up of 14 amino acids. Germline V CDR1 and CDR2: SGDLS, YYNGEE. V shed 4 bases and J 7 bases; nucleotides not matched to a gene: 5. CDR3 residues: CASSLGQGTEKLFF. CDR3 nucleotide sequence: TGTGCCAGCAGCCTGGGACAGGGTACTGAAAAACTGTTTTTT.

CDR3: CAWSVREGVSNQPQHF. The DNA of the CDR3 is TGTGCCTGGAGTGTAAGGGAAGGGGTTAGCAATCAGCCCCAGCATTTT. This chain uses TRBV30 with TRBJ1-5; perhaps TRBD1 as D (5 bases). There are 16 residues in the CDR3. V gave up 0 bases and J gave up 0 bases, with 12 bases separating them. The germline V gene has CDR1 GTSNPN and CDR2 SVGIG (reference sequence).

The chain recombines TRBV28 with TRBJ2-3; possibly TRBD1 for D (5 bases). V lost 2 bases to trimming and J lost 5 bases, with 8 bases between them. CDR3 length equals 13 residues. Germline V gives CDR1 MDHEN, CDR2 SYDVKM. CDR3 loop: CASSLTQGDTQYF. CDR3 DNA: TGTGCCAGCAGTTTAACCCAGGGAGATACGCAGTATTTT.

This chain uses TRBV11-3 with TRBJ1-1; D unclear. Trimming shortened V by 0 bases and J by 1 base, and 12 bases separated the two germline ends. Germline V lookup: CDR1 SGHNT, CDR2 YENEEA. The CDR3 spans 16 residues. This chain's CDR3 is CASSLEGRYPNTEAFF. The CDR3 DNA sequence: TGTGCCAGCAGCTTAGAGGGCAGGTACCCGAACACTGAAGCTTTCTTT.

The rearrangement links TRBV7-6 to TRBJ2-7, with TRBD2 as a possible D gene (6 bases). CDR1 SGHVS and CDR2 FNYEAQ come from the germline V gene. The CDR3 extends over 13 amino acids. V lost 3 bases to trimming and J lost 6 bases, with 12 bases between them. DNA for the CDR3: TGTGCCAGCAGCTTCCGACTAGTCGGCGAGCAGTACTTC. It codes for CASSFRLVGEQYF.